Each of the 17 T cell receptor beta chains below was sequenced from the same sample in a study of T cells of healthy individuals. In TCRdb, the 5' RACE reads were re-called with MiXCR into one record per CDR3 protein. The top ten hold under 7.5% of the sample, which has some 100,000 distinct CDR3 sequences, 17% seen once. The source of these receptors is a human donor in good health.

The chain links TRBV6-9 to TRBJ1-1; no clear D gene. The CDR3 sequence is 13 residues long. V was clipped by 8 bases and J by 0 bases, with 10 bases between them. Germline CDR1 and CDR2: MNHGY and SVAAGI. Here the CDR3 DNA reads TGTGCCAGCCCCGGGATTATGAACACTGAAGCTTTCTTT. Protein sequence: CASPGIMNTEAFF.

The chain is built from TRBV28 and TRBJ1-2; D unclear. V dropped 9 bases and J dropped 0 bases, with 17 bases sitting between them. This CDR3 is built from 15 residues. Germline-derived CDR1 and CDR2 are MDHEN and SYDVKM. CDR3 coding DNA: TGTGCCAGTGGGAGGCCTCTCCTTTCTAACTATGGCTACACCTTC. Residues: CASGRPLLSNYGYTF.

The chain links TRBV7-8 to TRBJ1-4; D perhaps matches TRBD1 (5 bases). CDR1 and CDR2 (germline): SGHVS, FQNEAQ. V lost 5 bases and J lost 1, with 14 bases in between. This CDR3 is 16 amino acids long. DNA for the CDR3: TGTGCCAGCAGCCTCCTCTACCAGGGAACTAATGAAAAACTGTTTTTT. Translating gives CASSLLYQGTNEKLFF. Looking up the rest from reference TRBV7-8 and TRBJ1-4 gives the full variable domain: GAGVSQSPRYKVAKRGQDVALRCDPISGHVSLFWYQQALGQGPEFLTYFQNEAQLDKSGLPSDRFFAERPEGSVSTLKIQRTQQEDSAVYLCASSLLYQGTNEKLFFGSGTQLSVL.

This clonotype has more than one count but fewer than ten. The CDR3 DNA reads as TGCAGTGCGCCGGGACAGGGTAATATTGGTAATGAGCAGTTCTTC. This codes for CSAPGQGNIGNEQFF. This rearrangement joins TRBV20-1 to TRBJ2-1, with 9 nucleotides matching TRBD1. Germline V lookup: CDR1 DFQATT, CDR2 SNEGSKA (reference sequence). The CDR3 has 15 residues. Trimming removed 6 bases from V and 7 bases from J; junction bases left unmatched: 13.

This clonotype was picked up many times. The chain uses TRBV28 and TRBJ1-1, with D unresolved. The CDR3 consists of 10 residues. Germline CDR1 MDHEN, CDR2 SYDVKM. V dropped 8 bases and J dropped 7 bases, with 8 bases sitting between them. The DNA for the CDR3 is TGTGCCAGCGGACGGGTTGAAGCTTTCTTT. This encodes CASGRVEAFF.

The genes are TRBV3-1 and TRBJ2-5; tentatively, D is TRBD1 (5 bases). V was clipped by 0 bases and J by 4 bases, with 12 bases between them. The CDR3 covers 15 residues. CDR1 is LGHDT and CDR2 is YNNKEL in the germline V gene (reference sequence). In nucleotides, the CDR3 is TGTGCCAGCAGCCAAGAACCCCTAAGGGGAGAGACCCAGTACTTC. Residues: CASSQEPLRGETQYF.

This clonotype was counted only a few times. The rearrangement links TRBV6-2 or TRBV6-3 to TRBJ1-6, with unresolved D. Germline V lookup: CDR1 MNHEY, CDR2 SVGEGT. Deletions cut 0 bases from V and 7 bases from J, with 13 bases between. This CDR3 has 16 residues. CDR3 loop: CASSYSPRVLNSPLHF. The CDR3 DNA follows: TGTGCCAGCAGTTACTCTCCGAGGGTCCTCAATTCACCCCTCCACTTT.

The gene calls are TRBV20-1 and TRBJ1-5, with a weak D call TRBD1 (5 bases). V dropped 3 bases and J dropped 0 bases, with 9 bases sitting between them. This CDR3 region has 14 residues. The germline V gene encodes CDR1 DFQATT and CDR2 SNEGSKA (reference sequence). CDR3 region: CSASWGYSNQPQHF. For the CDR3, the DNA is TGCAGTGCTAGTTGGGGGTATAGCAATCAGCCCCAGCATTTT.

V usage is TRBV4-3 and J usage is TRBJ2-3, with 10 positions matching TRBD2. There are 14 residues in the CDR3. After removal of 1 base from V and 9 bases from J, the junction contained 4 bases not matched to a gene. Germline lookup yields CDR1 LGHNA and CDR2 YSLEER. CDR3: CASSQGLAGATQYF. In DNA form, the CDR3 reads TGCGCCAGCAGCCAAGGTCTAGCGGGAGCGACGCAGTATTTT.

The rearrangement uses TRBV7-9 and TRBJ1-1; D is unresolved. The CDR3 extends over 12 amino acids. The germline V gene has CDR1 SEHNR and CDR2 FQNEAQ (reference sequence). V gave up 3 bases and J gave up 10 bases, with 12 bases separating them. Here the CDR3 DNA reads TGTGCCAGCAGCTTTGTCGAAAGCTCAGCTTTCTTT. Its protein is CASSFVESSAFF.

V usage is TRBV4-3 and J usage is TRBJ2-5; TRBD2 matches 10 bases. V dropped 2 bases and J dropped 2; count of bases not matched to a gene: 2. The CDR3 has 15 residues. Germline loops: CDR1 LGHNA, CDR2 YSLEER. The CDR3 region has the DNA TGCGCCAGCAGCCAACTACTAGCGGGGCAAGAGACCCAGTACTTC. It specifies CASSQLLAGQETQYF.

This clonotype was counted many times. CDR3 sequence (DNA): TGTGCCAGCAGTTTGGGTCAGGGCATAAACATTCAGTACTTC. Its translation is CASSLGQGINIQYF. The chain employs TRBV28 and TRBJ2-4, with a tentative D call TRBD1 (5 bases). The CDR3 runs 14 residues. V was trimmed by 3 bases and J by 6 bases, leaving 12 bases between them. Germline V lookup: CDR1 MDHEN, CDR2 SYDVKM.

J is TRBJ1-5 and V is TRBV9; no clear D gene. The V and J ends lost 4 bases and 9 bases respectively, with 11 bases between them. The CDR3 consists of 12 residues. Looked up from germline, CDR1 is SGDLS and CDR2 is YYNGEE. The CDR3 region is CASSPDSGPQHF. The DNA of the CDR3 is TGTGCCAGCAGCCCAGATTCGGGGCCCCAGCATTTT.

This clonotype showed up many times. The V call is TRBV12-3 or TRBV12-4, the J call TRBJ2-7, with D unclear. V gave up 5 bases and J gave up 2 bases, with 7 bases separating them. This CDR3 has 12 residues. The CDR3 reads CASSLGTYEQYF. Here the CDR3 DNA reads TGTGCCAGCAGTCTTGGGACCTACGAGCAGTACTTC.

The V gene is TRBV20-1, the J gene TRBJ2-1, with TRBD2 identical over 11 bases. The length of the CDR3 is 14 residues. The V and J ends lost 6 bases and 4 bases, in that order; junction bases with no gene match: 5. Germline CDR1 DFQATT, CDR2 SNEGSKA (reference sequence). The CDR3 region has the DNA TGCAGTGCCGCTACTAGCGGGGGATACAATGAGCAGTTCTTC. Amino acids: CSAATSGGYNEQFF.

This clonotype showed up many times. CDR3 coding DNA: TGTGCCAGCAGTGCACCGCAGGGGGCTAGCAATCAGCCCCAGCATTTT. Protein sequence: CASSAPQGASNQPQHF. The chain is built from TRBV28 and TRBJ1-5; 8 bases map to TRBD1. Germline CDR1 is MDHEN and CDR2 is SYDVKM. The J segment lost 0 bases and the V segment lost 5 bases, leaving 6 bases of the junction unmatched. The CDR3 is 16 residues long.

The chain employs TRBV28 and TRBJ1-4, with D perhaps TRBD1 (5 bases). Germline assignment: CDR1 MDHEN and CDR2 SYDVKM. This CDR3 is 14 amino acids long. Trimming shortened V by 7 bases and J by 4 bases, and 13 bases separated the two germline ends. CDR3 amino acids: CASTSTGLNEKLFF. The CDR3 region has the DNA TGTGCCAGCACTTCAACGGGACTTAATGAAAAACTGTTTTTT.